A selection of T cell receptor beta chains follows, all from one sample in a study of CXCR3-negative and CXCR3-positive naive CD8 T cells. No DNA is given; TCRdb re-called the 5' RACE reads and lists each CDR3 protein once. This repertoire includes about 46,000 distinct CDR3 sequences. The specimen sequenced was naive CXCR3- CD8+ T cells from blood. The receptors derive from a human donor in good health. Some clones in this sample may be carry-over from other donors' samples. The CDR3 runs from the conserved cysteine through the conserved F or W. The size entry is marked missing in some rows and otherwise reads once, few, many or a size class.

cdr3_length | clone_size | j_call | v_call | cdr3_aa
13 | . | TRBJ2-1 | TRBV6-5 | CASSPGTVNEQFF
15 | . | TRBJ2-7 | TRBV5-1 | CASSPETGSSYEQYF
15 | large | TRBJ1-2 | TRBV7-7 | CASSVPGQGDYGYTF
14 | . | TRBJ2-3 | TRBV6-5 | CASTRGGNTDTQYF
16 | . | TRBJ2-1 | TRBV7-9 | CASSSTTSGRRNEQFF
17 | . | TRBJ2-1 | TRBV29-1 | CSVEDFGGIKAYNEQFF
14 | . | TRBJ2-5 | TRBV7-2 | CASSLLPGDETQYF
15 | . | TRBJ2-1 | TRBV4-1 | CATTGVAGAHNEQFF
13 | . | TRBJ2-7 | TRBV29-1 | CSVRDRFSYEQYF
14 | . | TRBJ2-1 | TRBV18 | CASSPAGSNNEQFF
14 | . | TRBJ1-1 | TRBV5-1 | CASSWTGGPTEAFF
17 | . | TRBJ2-5 | TRBV6-4 | CASSDGGLAGVGETQYF
14 | . | TRBJ2-1 | TRBV24-1 | CATSDLERDNEQFF
12 | . | TRBJ2-7 | TRBV29-1 | CSVVGQAYEQYF
14 | . | TRBJ2-7 | TRBV7-8 | CASSWAMGVYEQYF
12 | . | TRBJ2-7 | TRBV19 | CATRTETYEQYF
14 | . | TRBJ2-7 | TRBV7-2 | CASSLDLGSYEQYF
12 | . | TRBJ2-1 | TRBV29-1 | CSVTTSTDEQFF
15 | . | TRBJ2-1 | TRBV29-1 | CSVEVTGTGSNEQFF